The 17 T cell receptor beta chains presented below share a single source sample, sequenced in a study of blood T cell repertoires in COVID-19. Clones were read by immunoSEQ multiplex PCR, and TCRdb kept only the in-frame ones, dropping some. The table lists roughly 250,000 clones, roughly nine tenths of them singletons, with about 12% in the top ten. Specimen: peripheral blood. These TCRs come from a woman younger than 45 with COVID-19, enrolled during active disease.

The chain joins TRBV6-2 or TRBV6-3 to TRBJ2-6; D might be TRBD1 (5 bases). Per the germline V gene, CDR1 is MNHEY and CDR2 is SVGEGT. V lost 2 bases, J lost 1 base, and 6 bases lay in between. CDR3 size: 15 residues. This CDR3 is CASSYPGSGANVLTF. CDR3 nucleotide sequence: TGTGCCAGCAGTTACCCAGGGTCTGGGGCCAACGTCCTGACTTTC.

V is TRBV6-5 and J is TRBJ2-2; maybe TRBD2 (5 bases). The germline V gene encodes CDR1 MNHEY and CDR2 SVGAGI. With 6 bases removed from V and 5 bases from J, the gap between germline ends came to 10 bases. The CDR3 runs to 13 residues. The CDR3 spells CASSPLGTGELFF. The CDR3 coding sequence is TGTGCCAGCAGCCCACTAGGAACCGGGGAGCTGTTTTTT.

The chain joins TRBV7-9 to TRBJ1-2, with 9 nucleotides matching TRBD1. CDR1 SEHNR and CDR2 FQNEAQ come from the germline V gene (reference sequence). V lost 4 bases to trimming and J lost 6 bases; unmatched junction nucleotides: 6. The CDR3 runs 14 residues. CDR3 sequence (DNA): TGTGCCAGCAGCTCCTTGGGGACAGGGAATGGCTACACCTTC. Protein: CASSSLGTGNGYTF.

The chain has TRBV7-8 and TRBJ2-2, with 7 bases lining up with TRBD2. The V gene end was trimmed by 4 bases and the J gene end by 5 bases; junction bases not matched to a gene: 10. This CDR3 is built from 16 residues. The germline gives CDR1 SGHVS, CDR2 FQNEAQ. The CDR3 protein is CASSSSGRMGTGELFF. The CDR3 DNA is TGTGCCAGCAGCTCCTCCGGGAGGATGGGAACCGGGGAGCTGTTTTTT.

Here the CDR3 DNA reads TGTGCCAGCAGTTTAGGCCCTCCCTCAGATTCCTATAATTCACCCCTCCACTTT. Residues: CASSLGPPSDSYNSPLHF. The V and J genes are TRBV27 and TRBJ1-6, with D uncertain. The CDR3 spans 18 residues. Germline CDR1 and CDR2: MNHEY and SMNVEV (reference sequence). V lost 2 bases and J lost 1, with 15 bases in between.

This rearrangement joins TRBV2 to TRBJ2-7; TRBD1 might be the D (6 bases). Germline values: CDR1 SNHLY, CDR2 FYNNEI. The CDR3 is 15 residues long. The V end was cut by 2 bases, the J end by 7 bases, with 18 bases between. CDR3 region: CASSERGSAFLEQYF. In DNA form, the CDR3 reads TGTGCCAGCAGTGAAAGGGGGTCCGCTTTTTTGGAGCAGTACTTC.

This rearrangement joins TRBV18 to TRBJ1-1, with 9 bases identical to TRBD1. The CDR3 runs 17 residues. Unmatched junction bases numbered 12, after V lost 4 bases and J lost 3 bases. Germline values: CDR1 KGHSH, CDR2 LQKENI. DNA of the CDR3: TGTGCCAGCTCACGGAGAACAGGGGGCTTTTGGTACACTGAAGCTTTCTTT. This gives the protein CASSRRTGGFWYTEAFF.

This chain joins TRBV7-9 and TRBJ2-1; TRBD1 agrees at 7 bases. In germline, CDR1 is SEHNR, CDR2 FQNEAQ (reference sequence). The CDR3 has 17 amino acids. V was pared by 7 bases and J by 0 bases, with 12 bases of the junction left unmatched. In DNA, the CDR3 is TGTGCCAGCACCTCGACAGGGATTCTAAGCTCCTACAATGAGCAGTTCTTC. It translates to CASTSTGILSSYNEQFF.

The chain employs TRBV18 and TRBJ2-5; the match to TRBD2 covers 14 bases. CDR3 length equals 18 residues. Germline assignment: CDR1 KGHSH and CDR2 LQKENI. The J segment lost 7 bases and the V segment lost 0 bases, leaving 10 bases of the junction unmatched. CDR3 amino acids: CASSPPGLAGASGVTQYF. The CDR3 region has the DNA TGTGCCAGCTCACCACCGGGACTAGCGGGGGCCTCAGGCGTGACCCAGTACTTC.

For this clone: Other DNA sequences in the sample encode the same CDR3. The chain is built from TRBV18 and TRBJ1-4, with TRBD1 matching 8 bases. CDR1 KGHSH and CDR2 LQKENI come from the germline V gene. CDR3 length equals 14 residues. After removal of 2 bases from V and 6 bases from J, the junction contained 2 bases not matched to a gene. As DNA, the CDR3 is TGTGCCAGCTCACCAGGACAGGGTGATGAAAAACTGTTTTTT. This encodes CASSPGQGDEKLFF.

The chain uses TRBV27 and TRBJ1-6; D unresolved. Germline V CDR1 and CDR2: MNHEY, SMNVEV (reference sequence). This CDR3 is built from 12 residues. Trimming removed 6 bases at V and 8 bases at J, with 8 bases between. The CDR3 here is CASRMGHSPLHF. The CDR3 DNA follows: TGTGCCAGCAGAATGGGCCATTCACCCCTCCACTTT.

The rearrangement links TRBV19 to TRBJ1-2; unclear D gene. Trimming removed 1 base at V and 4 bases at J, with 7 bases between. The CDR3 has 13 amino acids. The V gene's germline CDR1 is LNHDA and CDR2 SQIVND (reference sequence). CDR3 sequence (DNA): TGTGCCAGTAGTATAGGCCGGTTCTATGGCTACACCTTC. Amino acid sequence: CASSIGRFYGYTF.

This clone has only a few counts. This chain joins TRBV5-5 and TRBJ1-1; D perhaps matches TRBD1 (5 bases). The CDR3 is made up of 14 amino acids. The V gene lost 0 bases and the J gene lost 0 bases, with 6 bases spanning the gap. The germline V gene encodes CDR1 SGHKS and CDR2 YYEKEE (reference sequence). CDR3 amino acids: CASSLAGMNTEAFF. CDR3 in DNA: TGTGCCAGCAGCTTGGCAGGGATGAACACTGAAGCTTTCTTT.

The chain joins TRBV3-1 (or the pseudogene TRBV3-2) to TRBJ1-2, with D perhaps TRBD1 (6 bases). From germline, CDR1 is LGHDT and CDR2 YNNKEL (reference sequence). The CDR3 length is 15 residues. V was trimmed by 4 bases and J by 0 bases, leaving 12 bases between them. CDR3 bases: TGTGCCAGCAGCCTCAGGGGCGTGTCTAACTATGGCTACACCTTC. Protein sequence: CASSLRGVSNYGYTF.

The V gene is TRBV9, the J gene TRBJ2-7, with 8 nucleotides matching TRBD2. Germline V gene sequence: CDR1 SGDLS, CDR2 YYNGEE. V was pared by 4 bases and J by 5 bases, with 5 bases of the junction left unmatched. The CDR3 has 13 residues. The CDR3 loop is CASSPPGGDEQYF. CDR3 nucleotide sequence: TGTGCCAGCAGCCCCCCGGGGGGGGACGAGCAGTACTTC.

The DNA of the CDR3 is TGTGCCTGGAGTGTAGGGGTAGCGGGACCTTACAATGAGCAGTTCTTC. Translated, it gives CAWSVGVAGPYNEQFF. V usage is TRBV30 and J usage is TRBJ2-1; 8 bases map to TRBD2. Germline CDR1 reads GTSNPN; CDR2 reads SVGIG (reference sequence). This CDR3 comprises 16 residues. J lost 4 bases, V lost 0 bases, and 8 bases had no gene match.

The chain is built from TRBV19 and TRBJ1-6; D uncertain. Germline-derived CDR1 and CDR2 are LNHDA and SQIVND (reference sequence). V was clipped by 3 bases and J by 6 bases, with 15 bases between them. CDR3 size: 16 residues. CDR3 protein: CASSMSAGRTNSPLHF. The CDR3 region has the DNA TGTGCCAGTAGTATGTCGGCAGGAAGAACTAATTCACCCCTCCACTTT.